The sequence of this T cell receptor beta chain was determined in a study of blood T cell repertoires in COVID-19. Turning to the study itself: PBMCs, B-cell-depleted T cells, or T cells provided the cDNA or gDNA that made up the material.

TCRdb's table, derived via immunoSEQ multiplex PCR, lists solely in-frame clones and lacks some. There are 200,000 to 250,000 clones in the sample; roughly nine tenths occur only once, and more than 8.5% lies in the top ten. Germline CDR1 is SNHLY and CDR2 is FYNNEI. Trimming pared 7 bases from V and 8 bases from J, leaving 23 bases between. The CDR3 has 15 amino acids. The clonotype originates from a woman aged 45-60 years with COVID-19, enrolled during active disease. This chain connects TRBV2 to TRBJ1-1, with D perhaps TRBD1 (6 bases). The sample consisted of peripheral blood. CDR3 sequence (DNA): TGTGCCAGCATCGACCCCCTGGGGGGGCGCCGAGAAGCTTTCTTT. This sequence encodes CASIDPLGGRREAFF.